Presented here are 5 T cell receptor beta chains from one specimen sequenced in a study of blood T cell repertoires in COVID-19 (dated by TCRdb to between 2020 and 2021). To prepare the library, the immunoSEQ multiplex PCR assay was applied. Entries here come from immuneACCESS through TCRdb and include only in-frame sequences with V and J called. Some clones fail to appear in such tables; in the studies checked, an unresolved V gene covers under half of the shortfall, and the cause of the remainder is unknown. Counted in this sample were under 150,000 clones; approximately 80% of them appeared once. 3.5% to 5% of the sample rests with the top ten. The sequenced sample was peripheral blood. The origin of the receptors is a woman aged 80 or older with active or convalescent COVID-19.

The CDR3 reads CASSQMLGAVDTQYF. The CDR3 bases are TGTGCCAGCAGCCAAATGCTTGGGGCGGTGGATACGCAGTATTTT. The chain uses TRBV4-2 and TRBJ2-3; D possibly corresponds to TRBD1 (5 bases). CDR3 length: 15 residues. Trimming left V 2 bases short and J 6 bases short, with 15 bases between. Per germline, CDR1 LGHNA and CDR2 YNFKEQ.

The rearrangement links TRBV15 to TRBJ1-4; TRBD1 is a possible D gene (5 bases). The CDR3 covers 15 residues. Trimming stripped 3 bases from V and 7 bases from J, with 15 bases between. Germline CDR1 LNHNV, CDR2 YYDKDF (reference sequence). CDR3 in amino acids: CATSREGGATEKLFF. CDR3 DNA: TGTGCCACCAGCAGGGAAGGTGGGGCTACTGAAAAACTGTTTTTT.

The chain joins TRBV9 to TRBJ2-7, with TRBD2 matching over 13 bases. Trimming took 4 bases from V and 0 from J; bases not matched to a gene: 7. The CDR3 runs 17 residues. Germline V CDR1 and CDR2: SGDLS, YYNGEE. Here the CDR3 reads CASSRTSGGANSYEQYF. Here the CDR3 DNA reads TGTGCCAGCAGCCGTACTAGCGGGGGGGCAAACTCCTACGAGCAGTACTTC. Filled out from reference TRBV9 and TRBJ2-7, the complete variable domain reads DSGVTQTPKHLITATGQRVTLRCSPRSGDLSVYWYQQSLDQGLQFLIQYYNGEERAKGNILERFSAQQFPDLHSELNLSSLELGDSALYFCASSRTSGGANSYEQYFGPGTRLTVT.

About this clone: Other DNA sequences of this sample code for an identical CDR3. V usage is TRBV29-1 and J usage is TRBJ1-2; 10 bases fit TRBD1. V lost 6 bases to trimming and J lost 2 bases; unmatched junction nucleotides: 6. The CDR3 covers 14 residues. Germline V gene data show CDR1 as SQVTM and CDR2 as ANQGSEA. CDR3 nucleotide sequence: TGCAGCGTGCCTCCGGGACAGGGGAACTATGGCTACACCTTC. This encodes CSVPPGQGNYGYTF.

The chain combines TRBV5-6 with TRBJ1-2, with 11 bases fitting TRBD1. Trimming removed 4 bases from V and 3 bases from J; junction bases left unmatched: 8. The CDR3 contains 16 residues. Germline-derived CDR1 and CDR2 are SGHDT and YYEEEE. The CDR3 spells CASSPGQGASDYGYTF. The CDR3 DNA reads as TGTGCCAGCAGCCCCGGACAGGGGGCATCCGACTATGGCTACACCTTC. The full variable domain, in which reference TRBV5-6 and TRBJ1-2 provide the parts outside the CDR3, is DAGVTQSPTHLIKTRGQQVTLRCSPKSGHDTVSWYQQALGQGPQFIFQYYEEEERQRGNFPDRFSGHQFPNYSSELNVNALLLGDSALYLCASSPGQGASDYGYTFGSGTRLTVV.